This T cell receptor beta chain originates from a study of blood T cells in healthy people across ages. As for the study in general: Capturing about one barcoded beta molecule per two T cells was achieved by template switching. Study results and caveats: When set beside aged donors, long-lived donors presented more naive CD4+ cells and higher diversity. Nothing was known about donor CMV status, and this possibly confounded expanded clonotype changes.

Remarks on this clonotype: Its antigen is not known.

It was with a sample-barcoded 5' primer and a J-beta primer mix that a second PCR of roughly 6 to 11 cycles was run. MiXCR, run by TCRdb on the 5' RACE reads, gives a single entry per CDR3 protein. The sample has approximately 1,700,000 distinct CDR3 sequences; about two fifths are singletons. Germline V CDR1 and CDR2: SGHTA, FQGTGA. The CDR3 runs 13 residues. V lost 0 bases to trimming and J lost 6 bases, with 8 bases between them. There were at least 5.5 micrograms of total RNA extracted from every sample. The receptor comes from a human donor in good health. The source material was blood. The chain combines TRBV7-3 with TRBJ1-1; D not resolved. This chain's CDR3 is CASSLTGQSEAFF. As DNA, the CDR3 is TGTGCCAGCAGCTTAACTGGGCAGTCTGAAGCTTTCTTT.